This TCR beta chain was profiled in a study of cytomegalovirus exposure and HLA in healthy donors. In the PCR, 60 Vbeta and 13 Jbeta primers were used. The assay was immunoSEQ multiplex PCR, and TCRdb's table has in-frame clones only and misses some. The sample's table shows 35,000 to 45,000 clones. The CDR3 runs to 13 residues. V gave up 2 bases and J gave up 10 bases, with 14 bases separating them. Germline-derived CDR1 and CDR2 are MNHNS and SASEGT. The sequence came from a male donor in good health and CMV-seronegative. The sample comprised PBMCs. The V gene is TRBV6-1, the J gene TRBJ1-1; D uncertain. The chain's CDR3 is CASSELGSRGAFF. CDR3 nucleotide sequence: TGTGCCAGCAGTGAACTTGGGAGTCGAGGAGCTTTCTTT.